A selection of T cell receptor beta chains follows, all from one sample in a study of T cells in Graves' hyperthyroidism and ophthalmopathy. A single record per CDR3 protein comes from TCRdb applying MiXCR to the multiplex PCR reads. The profile shows some 740,000 distinct CDR3 sequences, 11% to 15% of them singletons. The sequenced material came from blood. These receptors originate from a woman between 18 and 29 years old with Graves' hyperthyroidism. The CDR3 runs from the conserved cysteine through the conserved F or W. A D gene is named only where the DNA matches it firmly. A clone size is listed for some rows: how often the clone was seen (once, few, many), or a class if it is expanded.

D: TRBD1; J: TRBJ2-7; size: few; V: TRBV28; DNA: TGTGCCAGCAGTTTAGGAGGACAGGGGATTTGGCCCTACGAGCAGTACTTC; CDR3: CASSLGGQGIWPYEQYF
D: -; J: TRBJ1-6; size: many; V: TRBV20-1; DNA: TGCAGTGCTAGAGCCAGACCTAATTCACCCCTCCACTTT; CDR3: CSARARPNSPLHF
D: -; J: TRBJ1-5; size: many; V: TRBV12-3/TRBV12-4; DNA: TGTGCCAGCAGTTTAACGGCTTCGGTGGCCCAGCATTTT; CDR3: CASSLTASVAQHF
D: TRBD2; J: TRBJ2-1; size: many; V: TRBV11-2; DNA: TGTGCCAGCAGCTCATTCACTAGCGAATACAATGAGCAGTTCTTC; CDR3: CASSSFTSEYNEQFF
D: TRBD1; J: TRBJ2-3; size: -; V: TRBV29-1; DNA: TGCAGCGGTGACAGGGGAGCAGATACGCAGTATTTT; CDR3: CSGDRGADTQYF
D: TRBD2; J: TRBJ2-1; size: many; V: TRBV11-3; DNA: TGTGCCAGCAAAGTTCGACGGGGACTAGCGGGAGAAGAGCAGTTCTTC; CDR3: CASKVRRGLAGEEQFF
D: TRBD1; J: TRBJ2-5; size: many; V: TRBV12-3/TRBV12-4; DNA: TGTGCCAGCAGGCCGGGACAGGGACACGAAGAGACCCAGTACTTC; CDR3: CASRPGQGHEETQYF
D: -; J: TRBJ2-1; size: -; V: TRBV27; DNA: TGTGCCAGCAGTTTCCCGGGCACGGATGAGCAGTTCTTC; CDR3: CASSFPGTDEQFF
D: TRBD1; J: TRBJ2-7; size: few; V: TRBV24-1; DNA: TGTGCCACCAGTGACCCCCGACAGGGGACCGGCGAGCAGTACTTC; CDR3: CATSDPRQGTGEQYF
D: -; J: TRBJ1-5; size: -; V: TRBV2; DNA: TGTGCCAGCAGTGAGCAGGGAGTTTCCAATCAGCCCCAGCATTTT; CDR3: CASSEQGVSNQPQHF
D: TRBD2; J: TRBJ2-3; size: many; V: TRBV7-3; DNA: TGTGCCAGCAGCTTACTAGGGACTAGCGGGCCCACAGATACGCAGTATTTT; CDR3: CASSLLGTSGPTDTQYF
D: TRBD2; J: TRBJ2-1; size: -; V: TRBV20-1; DNA: TGCAGTGCGTCCGGACTAGCGGGAGCCCCCCCTCTTGGTGAGCAGTTCTTC; CDR3: CSASGLAGAPPLGEQFF
D: TRBD2; J: TRBJ2-3; size: -; V: TRBV30; DNA: TGTGCCTGGATAGTAGCGGGACGGACAGATACGCAGTATTTT; CDR3: CAWIVAGRTDTQYF
D: -; J: TRBJ1-1; size: many; V: TRBV18; DNA: TGTGCCAGCTCACCACCCTCGGTGAACACTGAAGCTTTCTTT; CDR3: CASSPPSVNTEAFF
D: TRBD2; J: TRBJ2-7; size: many; V: TRBV4-1; DNA: TGCGCCAGCAGCCACGGCGGGAGGGATGACGAGCAGTACTTC; CDR3: CASSHGGRDDEQYF
D: -; J: TRBJ1-4; size: few; V: TRBV12-3/TRBV12-4; DNA: TGTGCCAGCAGTTTATCAGCGGCGAAGGATGAAAAACTGTTTTTT; CDR3: CASSLSAAKDEKLFF
D: -; J: TRBJ1-4; size: many; V: TRBV30; DNA: TGTGCCTGGAGTGTAACCAGGGCTGCAACTAATGAAAAACTGTTTTTT; CDR3: CAWSVTRAATNEKLFF
D: TRBD2; J: TRBJ2-7; size: many; V: TRBV12-3/TRBV12-4; DNA: TGTGCCAGCAGTTTAAGGGGAGGGAGGGAGGGCTACGAGCAGTACTTC; CDR3: CASSLRGGREGYEQYF
D: -; J: TRBJ2-1; size: many; V: TRBV30; DNA: TGTGCCTGGAGTGGACTGGGACTGCGAAATGAGCAGTTCTTC; CDR3: CAWSGLGLRNEQFF
D: TRBD2; J: TRBJ2-3; size: many; V: TRBV7-9; DNA: TGTGCCAGCAGTTCGCTAGCGGGAATCAGCACAGATACGCAGTATTTT; CDR3: CASSSLAGISTDTQYF
D: -; J: TRBJ2-1; size: many; V: TRBV20-1; DNA: TGCAGTGCTGCCTTCAGTGCCGGGACTGGGCAGTTCTTC; CDR3: CSAAFSAGTGQFF
D: TRBD1; J: TRBJ1-2; size: -; V: TRBV20-1; DNA: TGCAGTGCTAGGGAAGGACAGGGTGTTTCAGGCTACACCTTC; CDR3: CSAREGQGVSGYTF
D: TRBD1; J: TRBJ1-1; size: many; V: TRBV12-3/TRBV12-4; DNA: TGTGCCAGCACTCCGACCCGGACAGGGGAGGAAGCTTTCTTT; CDR3: CASTPTRTGEEAFF
D: TRBD1; J: TRBJ2-7; size: few; V: TRBV19; DNA: TGTGCCAGTGCTATATCCGGGACAGGGGCCTACGAGCAGTACTTC; CDR3: CASAISGTGAYEQYF
D: -; J: TRBJ1-6; size: -; V: TRBV13; DNA: TGTGCCAGCAGCGGAGGGACCGCTGAAGAGTCACCCCTCCACTTT; CDR3: CASSGGTAEESPLHF
D: TRBD1; J: TRBJ2-4; size: -; V: TRBV27; DNA: TGTGCCAGCAGTTTATTGCGTTGTGACAGGGCCTTCCTCCACGTTCTAGCCAAAAACATTCAGTACTTC; CDR3: CASSLLRCDRAFLHVLAKNIQYF
D: -; J: TRBJ2-7; size: -; V: TRBV7-9; DNA: TGTGCCAGCAGCTTAGCGCGGAACAGACCAAACTACGAGCAGTACTTC; CDR3: CASSLARNRPNYEQYF
D: -; J: TRBJ2-3; size: few; V: TRBV4-3; DNA: TGCGCCAGCAGCCAAGAGGCGCGCGGAACAGATACGCAGTATTTT; CDR3: CASSQEARGTDTQYF
D: -; J: TRBJ1-1; size: many; V: TRBV7-9; DNA: TGTGCCAGCAGCTTATTCGTTGTTCGCACTGAAGCTTTCTTT; CDR3: CASSLFVVRTEAFF
D: -; J: TRBJ2-7; size: few; V: TRBV6-5; DNA: TGTGCCAGCAGTTACGACGCGGGCGGGACACACTACGAGCAGTACTTC; CDR3: CASSYDAGGTHYEQYF
D: TRBD2; J: TRBJ2-1; size: few; V: TRBV10-3; DNA: TGTGCCATCAGTGAGATAGCGGGCCTCAGAAACAATGGGCAGTTCTTC; CDR3: CAISEIAGLRNNGQFF
D: -; J: TRBJ1-1; size: -; V: TRBV28; DNA: TGTGCCAGCAGAACGAACAAGAGGAACACTGAAGCTTTCTTT; CDR3: CASRTNKRNTEAFF
D: -; J: TRBJ1-1; size: -; V: TRBV14; DNA: TGTGCCAGCAGCCAAAAACGCCTGCCTCATGTAGGAACTGAAGCTTTCTTT; CDR3: CASSQKRLPHVGTEAFF
D: -; J: TRBJ2-3; size: many; V: TRBV7-3; DNA: TGTGCCAGCAGCTTATACCCCGGAAGGGGTAGCACAGATACGCAGTATTTT; CDR3: CASSLYPGRGSTDTQYF